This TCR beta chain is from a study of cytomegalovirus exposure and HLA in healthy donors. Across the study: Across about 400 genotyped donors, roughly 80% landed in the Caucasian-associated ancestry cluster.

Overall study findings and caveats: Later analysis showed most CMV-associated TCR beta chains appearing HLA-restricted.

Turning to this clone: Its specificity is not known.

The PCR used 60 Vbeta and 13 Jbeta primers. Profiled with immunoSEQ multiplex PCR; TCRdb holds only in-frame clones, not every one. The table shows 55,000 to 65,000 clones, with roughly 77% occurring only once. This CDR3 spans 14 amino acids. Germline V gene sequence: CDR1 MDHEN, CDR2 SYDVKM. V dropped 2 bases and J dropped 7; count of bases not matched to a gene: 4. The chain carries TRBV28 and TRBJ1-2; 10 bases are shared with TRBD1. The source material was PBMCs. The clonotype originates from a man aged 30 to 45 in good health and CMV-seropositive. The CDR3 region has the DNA TGTGCCAGCAGTTTAGGACAGGGGGATGGTGGCTACACCTTC. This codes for CASSLGQGDGGYTF.